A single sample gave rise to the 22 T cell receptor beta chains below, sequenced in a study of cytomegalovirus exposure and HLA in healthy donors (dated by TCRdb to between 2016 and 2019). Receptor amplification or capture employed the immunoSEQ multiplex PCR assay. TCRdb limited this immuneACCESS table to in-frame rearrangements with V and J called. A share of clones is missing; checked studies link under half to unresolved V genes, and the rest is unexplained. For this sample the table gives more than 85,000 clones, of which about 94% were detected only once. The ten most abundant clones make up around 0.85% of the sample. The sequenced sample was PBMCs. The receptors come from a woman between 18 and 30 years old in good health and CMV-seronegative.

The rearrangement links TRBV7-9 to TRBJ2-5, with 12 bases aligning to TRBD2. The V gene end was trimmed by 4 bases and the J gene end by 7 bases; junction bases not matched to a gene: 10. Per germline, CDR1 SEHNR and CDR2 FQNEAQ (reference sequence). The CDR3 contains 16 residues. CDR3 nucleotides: TGTGCCAGCAGCTCACGACTAGCGGGAGTCTCTGGGACCCAGTACTTC. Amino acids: CASSSRLAGVSGTQYF.

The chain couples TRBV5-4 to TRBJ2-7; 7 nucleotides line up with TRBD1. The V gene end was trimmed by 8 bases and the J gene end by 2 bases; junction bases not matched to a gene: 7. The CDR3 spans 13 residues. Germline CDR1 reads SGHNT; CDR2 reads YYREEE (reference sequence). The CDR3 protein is CASHKGQTYEQYF. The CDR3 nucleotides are TGTGCCAGTCATAAGGGACAGACCTACGAGCAGTACTTC. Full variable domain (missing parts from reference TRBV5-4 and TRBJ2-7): ETGVTQSPTHLIKTRGQQVTLRCSSQSGHNTVSWYQQALGQGPQFIFQYYREEENGRGNFPPRFSGLQFPNYSSELNVNALELDDSALYLCASHKGQTYEQYFGPGTRLTVT.

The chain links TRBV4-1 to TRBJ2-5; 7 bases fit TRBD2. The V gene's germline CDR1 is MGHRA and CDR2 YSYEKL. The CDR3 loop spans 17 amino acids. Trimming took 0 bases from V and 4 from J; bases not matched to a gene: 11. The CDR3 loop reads CASSQDQGDYWPETQYF. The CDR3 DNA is TGCGCCAGCAGCCAAGATCAAGGGGACTACTGGCCAGAGACCCAGTACTTC.

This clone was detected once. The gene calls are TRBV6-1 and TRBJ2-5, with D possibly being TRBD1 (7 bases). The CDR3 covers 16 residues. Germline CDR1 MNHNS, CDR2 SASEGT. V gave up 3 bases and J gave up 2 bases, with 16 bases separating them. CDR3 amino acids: CASSENRAGGQETQYF. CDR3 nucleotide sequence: TGTGCCAGCAGTGAGAACCGGGCAGGGGGGCAAGAGACCCAGTACTTC.

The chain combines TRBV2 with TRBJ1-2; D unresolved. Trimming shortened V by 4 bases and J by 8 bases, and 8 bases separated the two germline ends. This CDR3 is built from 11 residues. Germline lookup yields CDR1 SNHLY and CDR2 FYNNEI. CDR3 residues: CASSAVSGYTF. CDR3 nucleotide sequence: TGTGCCAGCAGTGCGGTCTCCGGCTACACCTTC.

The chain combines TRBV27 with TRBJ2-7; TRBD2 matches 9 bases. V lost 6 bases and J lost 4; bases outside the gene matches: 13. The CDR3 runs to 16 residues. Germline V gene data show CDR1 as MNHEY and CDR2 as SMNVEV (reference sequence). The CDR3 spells CASSLRVLAGSYEQYF. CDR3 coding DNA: TGTGCCAGCAGCCTAAGAGTTCTAGCGGGATCTTACGAGCAGTACTTC.

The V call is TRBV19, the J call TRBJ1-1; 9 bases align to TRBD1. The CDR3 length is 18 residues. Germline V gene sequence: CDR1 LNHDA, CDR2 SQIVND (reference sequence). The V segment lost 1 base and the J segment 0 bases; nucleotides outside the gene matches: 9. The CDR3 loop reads CASSIAKGQGRVNTEAFF. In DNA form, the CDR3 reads TGTGCCAGTAGTATAGCGAAGGGACAGGGCCGGGTGAACACTGAAGCTTTCTTT.

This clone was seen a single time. CDR3: CASSYQNTEAFF. In nucleotides, the CDR3 is TGTGCCAGCAGTTACCAAAACACTGAAGCTTTCTTT. The chain has TRBV6-5 and TRBJ1-1; D not certain. Trimming removed 2 bases from V and 2 bases from J, with 3 bases in between. Germline-derived CDR1 and CDR2 are MNHEY and SVGAGI. The CDR3 runs to 12 residues.

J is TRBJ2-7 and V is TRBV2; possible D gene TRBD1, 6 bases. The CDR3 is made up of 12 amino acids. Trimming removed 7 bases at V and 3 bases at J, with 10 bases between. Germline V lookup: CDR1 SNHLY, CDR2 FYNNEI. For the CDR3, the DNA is TGTGCCAGCAATTACAGGGTCTACGAGCAGTACTTC. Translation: CASNYRVYEQYF.

The CDR3 protein is CASSEGREQFF. The CDR3 DNA sequence: TGTGCCAGCAGTGAAGGGAGAGAGCAGTTCTTC. V and J are TRBV2 and TRBJ2-1; D unresolved. The ends were cut back, 1 base at V and 10 bases at J, with 5 bases in the middle. The CDR3 is 11 residues long. Per germline, CDR1 SNHLY and CDR2 FYNNEI.

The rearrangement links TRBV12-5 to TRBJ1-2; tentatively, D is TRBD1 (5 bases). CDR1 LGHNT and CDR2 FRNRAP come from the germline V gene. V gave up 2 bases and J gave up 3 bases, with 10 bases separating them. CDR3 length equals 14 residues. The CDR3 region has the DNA TGTGCTAGTGGTTTGCAGCAGGGATACTATGGCTACACCTTC. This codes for CASGLQQGYYGYTF. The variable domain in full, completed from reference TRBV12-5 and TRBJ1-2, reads DARVTQTPRHKVTEMGQEVTMRCQPILGHNTVFWYRQTMMQGLELLAYFRNRAPLDDSGMPKDRFSAEMPDATLATLKIQPSEPRDSAVYFCASGLQQGYYGYTFGSGTRLTVV.

CDR3 protein: CASRKTGNTEAFF. Here the CDR3 DNA reads TGTGCCAGCAGAAAGACAGGGAACACTGAAGCTTTCTTT. The chain combines TRBV27 with TRBJ1-1, with a tentative D call TRBD1 (6 bases). CDR3 length: 13 amino acids. Germline CDR1 reads MNHEY; CDR2 reads SMNVEV (reference sequence). V was shortened by 6 bases and J by 1 base, with 9 bases between the two germline ends.

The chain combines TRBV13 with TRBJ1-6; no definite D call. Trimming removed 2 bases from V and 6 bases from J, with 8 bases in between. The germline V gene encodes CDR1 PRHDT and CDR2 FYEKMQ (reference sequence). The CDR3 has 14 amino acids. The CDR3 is CASSLLRGNSPLHF. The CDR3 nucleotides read TGTGCCAGCAGCTTACTACGCGGTAATTCACCCCTCCACTTT.

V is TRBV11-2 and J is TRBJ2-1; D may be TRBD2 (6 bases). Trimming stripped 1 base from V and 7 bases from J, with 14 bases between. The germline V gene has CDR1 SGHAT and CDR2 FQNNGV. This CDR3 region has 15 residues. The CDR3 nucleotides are TGTGCCAGCAGCTTAGCCCTCCGGAGGGTAAATGAGCAGTTCTTC. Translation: CASSLALRRVNEQFF.

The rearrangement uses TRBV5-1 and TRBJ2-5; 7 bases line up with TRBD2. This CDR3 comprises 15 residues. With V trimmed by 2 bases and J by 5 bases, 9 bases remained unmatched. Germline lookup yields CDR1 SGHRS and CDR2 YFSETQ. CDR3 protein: CASSLGTGGRETQYF. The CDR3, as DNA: TGCGCCAGCAGCTTAGGTACGGGGGGTCGGGAGACCCAGTACTTC.

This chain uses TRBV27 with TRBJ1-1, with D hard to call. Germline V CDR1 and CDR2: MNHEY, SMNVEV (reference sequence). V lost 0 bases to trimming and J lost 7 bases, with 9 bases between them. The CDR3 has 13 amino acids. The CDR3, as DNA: TGTGCCAGCAGTTTATCCTCGGGATTTGAAGCTTTCTTT. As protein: CASSLSSGFEAFF.

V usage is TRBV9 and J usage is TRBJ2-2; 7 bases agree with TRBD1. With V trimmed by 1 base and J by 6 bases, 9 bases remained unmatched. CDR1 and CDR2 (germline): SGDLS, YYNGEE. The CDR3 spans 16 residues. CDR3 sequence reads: CASSVFAGTDAGELFF. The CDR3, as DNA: TGTGCCAGCAGCGTATTCGCCGGGACAGATGCCGGGGAGCTGTTTTTT.

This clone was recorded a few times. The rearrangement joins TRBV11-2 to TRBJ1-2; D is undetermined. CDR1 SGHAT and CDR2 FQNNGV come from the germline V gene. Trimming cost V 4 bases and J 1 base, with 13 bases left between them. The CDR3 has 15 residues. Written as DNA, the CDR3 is TGTGCCAGCAGCTCCCAACCCTCAGATAACTATGGCTACACCTTC. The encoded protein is CASSSQPSDNYGYTF.

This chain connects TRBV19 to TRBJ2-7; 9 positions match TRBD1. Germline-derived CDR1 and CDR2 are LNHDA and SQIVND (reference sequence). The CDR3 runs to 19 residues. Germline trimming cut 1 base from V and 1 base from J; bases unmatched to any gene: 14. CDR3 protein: CASSIGLDRGGLRSYEQYF. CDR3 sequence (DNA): TGTGCCAGTAGTATAGGCTTGGACAGGGGAGGGCTCCGGTCCTACGAGCAGTACTTC.

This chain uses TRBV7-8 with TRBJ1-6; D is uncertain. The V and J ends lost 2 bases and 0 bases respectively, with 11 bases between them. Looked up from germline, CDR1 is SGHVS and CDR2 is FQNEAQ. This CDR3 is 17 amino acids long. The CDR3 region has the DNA TGTGCCAGCAGCTTAAAAGTACAGAGCTCCTATAATTCACCCCTCCACTTT. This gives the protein CASSLKVQSSYNSPLHF.

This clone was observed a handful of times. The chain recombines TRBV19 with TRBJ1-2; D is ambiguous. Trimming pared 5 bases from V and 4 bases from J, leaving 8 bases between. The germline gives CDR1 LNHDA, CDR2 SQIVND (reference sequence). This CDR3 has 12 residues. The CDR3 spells CASSLQLYGYTF. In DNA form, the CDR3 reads TGTGCCAGTAGTCTACAGCTCTATGGCTACACCTTC.

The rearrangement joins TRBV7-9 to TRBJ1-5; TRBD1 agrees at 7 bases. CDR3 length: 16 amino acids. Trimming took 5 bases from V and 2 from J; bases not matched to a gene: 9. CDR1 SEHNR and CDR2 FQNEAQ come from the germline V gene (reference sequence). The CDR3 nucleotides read TGTGCCAGCAGCCCATGGACAGGATCCGGCAATCAGCCCCAGCATTTT. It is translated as CASSPWTGSGNQPQHF.